These T cell receptor beta chains were read from a single sample in a study of blood T cells in healthy people across ages. TCRdb recomputed calls from the 5' RACE reads with MiXCR, one row per CDR3 protein. The table lists hundreds of thousands of distinct CDR3 sequences, around two fifths of them singletons. Specimen: blood. The receptors were sampled from a man between 60 and 70 years old in good health. CDR3s include the opening cysteine and the closing phenylalanine or tryptophan.

V,J,CDR3
TRBV20-1,TRBJ2-7,CSAKGQGAGLIYEQYF
TRBV20-1,TRBJ2-3,CSARDRQTQYF
TRBV19,NA,CAGSASGGFSYEQYF
TRBV27,TRBJ2-1,CASSGTRGNEQFF
TRBV6-2/TRBV6-3,TRBJ2-2,CASLGRAGTGELFF
TRBV12-5,TRBJ1-5,CASGLENNQHQHF
TRBV4-1,TRBJ1-2,CASSQDGQGPRYGYTF
TRBV12-3/TRBV12-4,TRBJ2-7,CASSLRQVQYF
TRBV11-3,TRBJ2-7,CASSTQGHSTDEQYF
TRBV4-1,TRBJ2-5,CASSQESNQETQYF
TRBV5-1,TRBJ2-7,CASSLTSGGPPYEQYF
TRBV6-1,NA,CASSGDRTRGDEQYF
TRBV20-1,TRBJ2-1,CSAIRGGQNSEQFF
TRBV6-1,TRBJ1-6,CASSEPGDVNSPLHF
TRBV6-2/TRBV6-3,TRBJ2-5,CASSLAGQQYF
TRBV20-1,TRBJ1-1,CSARDPGTAGTEAFF
TRBV15,TRBJ2-7,CATSRDLAGGYNEQYF
TRBV12-3/TRBV12-4,TRBJ2-1,CASSLSGNEQFF
TRBV27,TRBJ1-5,CASSYGPGQPQHF
TRBV2,TRBJ2-2,CASSERGSTGELFF
TRBV14,TRBJ1-2,CASSLTVRGSSYGYTF
TRBV11-2,TRBJ2-3,CAGKGRDTDTQYF
TRBV3-1,TRBJ2-4,CASSHVGSNIQYF
TRBV7-9,TRBJ2-7,CASSPKDRTYEQYF
TRBV29-1,TRBJ1-2,CSVDPSGGRGYTF
TRBV4-3,TRBJ2-1,CASSQIDGGGYNEQFF
TRBV7-2,TRBJ2-2,CASSFTSGGTGELFF
TRBV11-2,TRBJ1-5,CASSVIDGVQPQHF
TRBV7-2,TRBJ2-3,CASSYDGLAGDTQYF
TRBV6-1,TRBJ1-1,CASSANREAFF
TRBV29-1,TRBJ1-1,CSVEEAQGGTEAFF
TRBV5-4,TRBJ2-3,CASSLDGGESTDTQYF
TRBV7-9,TRBJ2-1,CASSLWDREYNEQFF
TRBV6-2/TRBV6-3,TRBJ2-3,CASRDGSDTQYF
TRBV18,TRBJ2-7,CASSPSGQGSSYEQYF
TRBV3-1,NA,CASSHFDRYEQYF
TRBV4-3,TRBJ2-5,CASSQCARGYF
TRBV7-9,TRBJ2-1,CASKPGAPVNEQFF
TRBV28,NA,CGSSLLDSWGGTQYF
TRBV5-1,TRBJ2-7,CASSEQVTSYEQYF
TRBV20-1,TRBJ1-2,CSAGTGYGGYTF
TRBV2,TRBJ1-6,CASRGQGPPKNNSPLHF
TRBV20-1,TRBJ2-7,CSARDQEQSLYEQYF
TRBV29-1,TRBJ1-2,CSVVDSRFNYGYTF
TRBV6-2/TRBV6-3,TRBJ2-7,CASSMSYEQYF
TRBV3-1,TRBJ1-2,CASSPSTGQGYTF
TRBV4-3,TRBJ2-5,CASSQQTSAQETQYF
TRBV10-3,TRBJ2-7,CAIRGTASTYEQYF
TRBV5-1,NA,CASSSLGQGYEETQYF
TRBV7-2,TRBJ1-1,CASSAQRQGAAFF
TRBV5-5,TRBJ1-5,CASSIRGTGGQPQHF
TRBV6-6,TRBJ2-3,CASTPPGASGSTDTQYF
TRBV12-3/TRBV12-4,TRBJ1-4,CASSSEPVKEKLFF
TRBV5-1,TRBJ1-4,CASSAGGLVNEKLFF
TRBV27,TRBJ2-7,CASSFWDRVSEQYF
TRBV3-1,TRBJ1-6,CASSQSNRNSPLHF
TRBV27,TRBJ2-7,CASGRRSDEQYF
TRBV6-2/TRBV6-3,TRBJ2-7,CASRRDGTSYEQYF
TRBV12-3/TRBV12-4,TRBJ1-2,CASRRGQGLYGYTF